This T cell receptor beta chain was found in a study of cytomegalovirus exposure and HLA in healthy donors (dated by TCRdb to about 2017). For context, the study as a whole: In an earlier analysis of around 540 of the donors, around 300 Gb of sequence data and 100 million or so unique TCR beta sequences from roughly 180 million T cells were reported. Along with the approximately 650-subject first cohort, a separate validation cohort of approximately 110 different subjects was used. The study used immunosequencing to profile the T cell repertoires of approximately 640 subjects and linked those repertoires to cytomegalovirus serostatus. Of the 350 to 400 genotyped donors, 81% fell in the genetic ancestry cluster associated with self-reported Caucasian donors. The study combined high-throughput TCR immunosequencing, statistical association of individual TCRs with disease status, and machine learning to predict cytomegalovirus infection status. A later analysis re-analyzed previously published TCR beta repertoires from 666 donors and added high-resolution HLA genotyping to study TCR occurrence patterns. All discovery cohort repertoires had been generated using a single sequencing platform. In an earlier analysis of a few hundred of the donors, high-throughput TCR beta sequencing was used to judge whether each TCR beta V gene segment behaved as functional or pseudogenic. Donor age, sex, ethnicity and CMV serostatus were collected together with the repertoire data. Among around 400 genotyped donors of the cohort, an average of roughly 240,000 unique TCR beta nucleotide sequences were sequenced per donor, roughly 20% of them non-productive. In a later genetic analysis, genome-wide SNP genotypes for about 55% of the roughly 700 donors were used, and that subset was treated as a discovery cohort. Because of strong linkage in the cohort, four or five DR-DQ haplotypes were treated as single units for association and clustering. Both class I and class II loci were covered by HLA typing, at four-digit resolution. Roughly 300 gigabases of sequencing data and approximately 85 million unique TCR sequences were included in an early release covering about 620 HLA-typed donors. The aim of the study was to test whether cataloging public T cell receptors could identify signatures of past pathogen exposure. In the later analysis, no new phenotypic data were used to find candidate immune exposures; instead, reliance was placed on TCR beta sequences and their occurrence across donors. Typing coverage varied by locus: roughly 620-630 donors for A, B, C, DRB1 and DQB1; approximately 500 for DQA1; more than 600 for DPA1; 450 to 480 for DPB1. Results the study describes overall, beyond this receptor: When HLA alleles, especially DR and DQ, strongly co-occurred, TCR associations were difficult to assign to individual alleles. In a later analysis, HLA-associated TCR beta chains showed more clonal expansion and lower generation probabilities than non-associated chains that were equally common. A group of highly shared sequence variants was considered likely to be a technical artifact of the sequencing pipeline. A further reported finding was that TCR beta sequences accurately predicted the HLA-A and HLA-B alleles for most subjects in the first cohort. In vitro tests confirmed that a few of the cytomegalovirus-associated TCR beta chains recognize cytomegalovirus antigens. A later analysis found that most CMV-associated TCR beta chains appeared HLA-restricted, with HLA associations seemingly driven largely by CMV exposure. Some IMGT-functional V segments, including TRBV6-2 and TRBV6-3, could not be distinguished by the 87-base-pair reads and were therefore excluded. In an earlier analysis of a few hundred of the donors, most TCR beta V segments were observed in productive rearrangements about 87% or about 30% of the time, broadly matching IMGT annotations. Only TCR beta chains were sequenced in this cohort, and the absence of alpha or paired-chain data limited detectable features. Because HLA typing was unavailable for some donors at each locus, only the typed subset was used in association tests. The earlier analysis of 587 of the donors excluded over 15 rarely observed V segments, including chromosome 9 orphons, because counts were too low. For the cohort, immune exposure information was limited to CMV serostatus. A later genetic analysis associated a missense DCLRE1C variant with V-gene and J-gene trimming of TCR beta chains, and an independent cohort replicated the association. Several of the top co-occurrence clusters appeared to be linked to parvovirus B19, influenza, CMV and Epstein-Barr virus, according to a later analysis. The authors suggested that the approach could potentially be generalized to other disease states and immunological phenotypes. Sequencing depth was assumed to be roughly uniform across donors in the presence/absence analyses, though that assumption may not hold. In a later genetic analysis, fewer N-insertions in productive TCRs were reported among donors in an Asian-associated ancestry cluster than the roughly 700-donor mean. Cytomegalovirus status was reported to be diagnosed by the classifier with high specificity and sensitivity in both the original and validation cohorts. While some public TCRs were present in many individuals, most TCR sequences turned up only very rarely across donors. The study listed approximately 150 TCR beta chains as associated with cytomegalovirus. In a later analysis, around 17,000 TCR beta sequences were associated with specific HLA alleles at a false discovery rate of 0.05. A later analysis found that TCR association rates varied across HLA loci, with DRB1 alleles showing the most associated TCRs and HLA-C alleles the fewest. Linkage disequilibrium might explain the correlated functional status among segregating V segments, but an unknown experimental factor could not be ruled out.

The cohort was made up of about 670 healthy bone marrow donors. All cohort members were sampled while nominally healthy, although unrecorded immune exposures were likely present. The donor tested CMV seronegative, placing the donor among the approximately 360 seronegative members of the cohort. A peripheral blood sample was provided by each donor, and peripheral blood mononuclear cells were used for TCR beta sequencing. Genomic DNA was extracted from the blood cell samples with the Qiagen DNeasy Blood Extraction Kit. Concerning this clone itself: It lacks a known antigen. No base qualities exist here, and no much larger clone lies one base off it.

In the germline V gene, CDR1 corresponds to MNHEY and CDR2 to SVGAGI. V sheds 0 bases and J sheds 0 bases, leaving 9 bases between their ends. The CDR3 has 15 amino acids, counting the end cysteine and phenylalanine. The CDR3 DNA has 45 bases and is translated from base 1. Libraries were built with the immunoSEQ multiplex PCR assay. For the multiplex PCR, a mixture combining 60 forward primers for TCR Vbeta segments and 13 reverse primers for TCR Jbeta segments was used. The CDR3 region of rearranged TCR beta genes was amplified from genomic DNA with a multiplex PCR assay. The Illumina HiSeq System was used to sequence the amplified TCR beta libraries as 87-base-pair reads. The original methods were these. A later analysis tallied 75 million to 95 million unique TCR beta chains across the roughly 610 repertoires, and about 12 million of those chains were shared by two or more donors. Raw reads were error-corrected and collapsed into unique sequences by a nearest-neighbor algorithm in which closely related sequences were merged to remove PCR and sequencing errors. V, D and J gene segments were assigned by aligning CDR3 sequences to IMGT reference sequences. Each retained sequence needed at least a six-nucleotide match to both a V gene segment and a J gene segment. Rearrangements were called productive when the CDR3 lacked stop codons and stayed in frame with V and J; all others were non-productive. Following IMGT convention, CDR3 was defined as the stretch from the second conserved V-encoded cysteine up to the conserved J-encoded phenylalanine. The earlier analysis of some 550 of the donors excluded any sequence lacking an unambiguous match to a single V gene segment. In an earlier analysis of 450 to 700 of the donors, V segments were called functional above 56.7% productive rearrangements and were called segregating when the between-donor standard deviation exceeded 5%. To diagnose cytomegalovirus status from the catalog of TCR beta chain sequences, a statistical classification framework was built. In a later analysis, V and J genes were assigned by comparing TCR nucleotide sequences against IMGT/GENE-DB human TR gene sequences. Using the TCRdist pipeline, a later analysis assigned CDR3 sequences along with most-parsimonious VDJ recombination scenarios. In a later analysis, every TCR beta chain was defined by the combination of its CDR3 amino acid sequence and its V-gene family, and reads without a unique V-gene family were dropped. To address suspected cross-contamination and a sequencing artifact, a later analysis removed a few hundred highly shared, low-generation-probability nucleotide sequences. For each public chain, a later analysis derived a clonal expansion index from normalized ranks of inferred template counts within each repertoire. In a later analysis, generation probabilities were computed using a VDJ recombination model fitted to out-of-frame rearrangements, and the results were checked against IGoR. In a later analysis, hypergeometric tests were used to score TCR-TCR, TCR-HLA and TCR-CMV co-occurrence, with a repertoire-size bias correction applied to TCR pairs. False discovery rates were estimated in a later analysis by permuting HLA or CMV assignments 20 times. In a later analysis, co-occurring TCRs were grouped using DBSCAN, and TCRdist sequence similarity was added for clustering within HLA-allele-positive subsets. For co-occurrence clustering, repertoires with fewer than 30,000 or more than 120,000 public chains were excluded, along with a handful of repertoires with anomalous nucleotide sharing. TCRdb took over this immuneACCESS table, retaining in-frame rearrangements with V and J assigned. Such tables are incomplete; in checked studies, under half of the missing clones stem from an unresolved V gene, and the remainder is unexplained. V, J and clone size derive from that table, while D and trimming were established from the DNA sequence. The sample table lists over 100,000 clones, 60% to 80% of them with a count of one. The top ten clonotypes cover 1.1% of the sample.

The chain was built from TRBV6-5 and TRBJ2-7; 5 matching bases give a weak D call of TRBD1. Sequencing was performed on PBMCs. The clonotype was recovered from a male donor in good health and CMV-seronegative. For the CDR3, the sequence is CASSYSFDSSYEQYF. The DNA sequence follows: TGTGCCAGCAGTTACTCTTTCGACAGCTCCTACGAGCAGTACTTC.